This is a list of T cell receptor beta chains from one sample in a study of PD-1 blockade in classical Hodgkin lymphoma. Generated by immunoSEQ multiplex PCR, the TCRdb table keeps only in-frame clones and is missing some. The sample shows about 35,000 clones, 80% to 95% of them seen only once. Sequencing was performed on CD4+ T cells from blood, taken at baseline. The receptor set was obtained from a human donor with classical Hodgkin lymphoma. CDR3s include the opening cysteine and the closing phenylalanine or tryptophan. The order of the fields is V gene, D gene, J gene, CDR3 protein. D genes are given only for firm matches.

TRBV20-1	NA	TRBJ1-4	CSVGGNEKLFF
TRBV11-1	TRBD2	TRBJ2-4	CASSLGTSGNQYF
TRBV30	NA	NA	CACPGSGTYEQYF
TRBV14	TRBD1	TRBJ2-5	CASRRQGVETQYF
TRBV29-1	NA	TRBJ1-3	CSVSLSGNTIYF
TRBV5-1	NA	TRBJ2-7	CASSWGAGSSYEQYF
TRBV7-9	NA	TRBJ2-7	CASSLDRSLGEQYF
TRBV6-1	TRBD1	TRBJ1-1	CASSPPDRGNTEAFF
TRBV28	TRBD2	TRBJ2-1	CASSLLAGVNEQFF
TRBV19	NA	TRBJ2-7	CASSRFSGLYEQYF
TRBV27	NA	TRBJ1-4	CASSSPGATNEKLFF
TRBV6-5	NA	TRBJ1-1	CASSQAKTEAFF
TRBV27	TRBD1	TRBJ1-5	CASSLEGASQPQHF
TRBV6-5	NA	TRBJ2-7	CASSYRDRTYEQYF
TRBV18	NA	TRBJ2-7	CASSPGTFDEQYF
TRBV11-1	NA	TRBJ2-4	CASSVFREGLVGVIQYF
TRBV7-9	TRBD1	TRBJ2-7	CASLRTGTGASREQYF
TRBV6-1	NA	TRBJ1-5	CASSEYGIPNQPQHF
TRBV6-5	NA	TRBJ1-1	CASSYSGSGNTEAFF
TRBV14	NA	TRBJ2-2	CASSRQSTGELFF
TRBV5-1	TRBD2	TRBJ2-7	CASSLGREAGDGYEQYF
TRBV27	TRBD1	TRBJ1-1	CASSSPYTTGGAFF
TRBV27	TRBD1	TRBJ2-2	CASSQWARGHTGELFF
TRBV7-6	TRBD1	TRBJ2-7	CASSSLLMLGTGKDEQYF
TRBV30	TRBD1	TRBJ1-5	CAWRQDRGRGGGNQPQHF
TRBV6-5	NA	TRBJ2-1	CASSYPPYNEQFF
TRBV9	TRBD2	TRBJ2-7	CASSEGTSSTYEQYF
TRBV2	NA	TRBJ1-2	CASAATGYGYTF
TRBV7-2	NA	TRBJ2-7	CASSLIPLTGSEQYF
TRBV2	NA	TRBJ1-5	CASTPGGYQPQHF
TRBV28	NA	TRBJ1-5	CASTEGGSQPQHF
TRBV5-1	NA	TRBJ2-1	CASSLAVSNEQFF
TRBV6-1	TRBD2	TRBJ2-7	CASSYGGDSYEQYF
TRBV18	NA	TRBJ1-2	CASSPIAVTNYGYTF
TRBV10-3	TRBD1	TRBJ2-7	CAISDSDRATYEQYF
TRBV21-1	NA	TRBJ1-5	CASSKVCGPDQPQHF
TRBV7-9	NA	TRBJ1-3	CASSRTGNTIYF
TRBV27	NA	TRBJ1-5	CASGLRGPNQPQHF
TRBV27	TRBD1	TRBJ1-1	CASSFRGQGSLIAFF
TRBV28	NA	TRBJ2-7	CASSHYEQYF
TRBV9	TRBD2	TRBJ2-7	CASSSQAGGDYEQYF
TRBV30	NA	TRBJ1-2	CASARDTYDGYTF
TRBV27	NA	TRBJ1-5	CASSFRGVGQPQHF
TRBV25-1	TRBD1	TRBJ2-6	CASYPLTGNSGANVLTF
TRBV28	TRBD2	TRBJ2-1	CASSRLAGGSYNEQFF
TRBV18	NA	TRBJ2-7	CASLRDHRSYEQYF
TRBV7-2	NA	TRBJ2-7	CASSPLYEQYF
TRBV28	NA	TRBJ2-5	CASSLWESAETQYF
TRBV19	TRBD1	TRBJ1-2	CASSAGTGGRGYTF
TRBV5-1	TRBD1	TRBJ1-2	CASSWGQGVNYGYTF
TRBV28	NA	TRBJ2-7	CASSRETRQVRGQYF
TRBV5-1	TRBD1	TRBJ1-1	CASSLGTGVNTEAFF
TRBV11-3	NA	TRBJ2-1	CASSLVGRTNEQFF
TRBV7-9	NA	TRBJ1-5	CASTRGDQPQHF
TRBV14	NA	TRBJ2-3	CASSQSDTQYF
TRBV12-5	NA	TRBJ1-1	CASGLWSLGRGTNTEAFF
TRBV18	NA	TRBJ2-7	CASSPRQDEQYF
TRBV28	NA	TRBJ2-7	CASSRRFSYEQYF
TRBV28	NA	TRBJ1-1	CASSSSGAVLNTEAFF
TRBV30	TRBD2	TRBJ2-1	CAWSPGLAGINNEQFF